This is a list of T cell receptor beta chains from one sample in a study of CD8 T cells in Susac syndrome. TCRdb re-called the immunoSEQ multiplex PCR reads through MiXCR, storing one row per CDR3 protein. The data contain some 75,000 distinct CDR3 sequences, over 85% of them singletons. Sequencing was carried out using CD8+ T cells from PBMCs. These receptors came from a human donor with Susac syndrome. CDR3s include the opening cysteine and the closing phenylalanine or tryptophan. D genes are given only for firm matches. Clone size is stated in some rows and not others, as once, few, many or a class when expanded.

length,size,J,V,D,CDR3
16,NA,TRBJ1-2,TRBV20-1,NA,CSADKLTRTGNYGYTF
14,few,TRBJ2-7,TRBV7-9,NA,CASSSIGGLNGQYF
20,NA,TRBJ2-6,TRBV12-5,NA,CASGSDSTATNPSGANVLTF
16,NA,TRBJ2-3,TRBV12-3/TRBV12-4,NA,CASSFRDGSNTDTQYF
14,NA,TRBJ1-2,TRBV20-1,NA,CSARDSRGSLGYTF
16,NA,TRBJ1-3,TRBV3-1,NA,CASSPREGVSGNTIYF
13,NA,TRBJ2-5,TRBV7-2,NA,CASRSAGEETQYF
15,NA,TRBJ2-2,TRBV9,TRBD2,CASSVGGSGTGELFF
17,once,TRBJ1-3,TRBV7-2,NA,CASSPRSGPFSGNTIYF
11,NA,TRBJ2-3,TRBV28,NA,CASSLIDTQYF
14,NA,TRBJ1-2,TRBV20-1,TRBD1,CSARDVEGARGYTF
12,NA,TRBJ1-1,TRBV28,TRBD1,CASSLDRGHAFF
17,NA,TRBJ2-7,TRBV6-5,NA,CASSYSAATDPNSQQYF
14,NA,TRBJ1-1,TRBV5-1,TRBD1,CASSSDRATTEAFF
15,NA,TRBJ2-7,TRBV20-1,TRBD2,CSARPGTSGSHEQYF
13,NA,TRBJ2-5,TRBV20-1,NA,CSAREGTSATQYF
14,NA,TRBJ2-1,TRBV20-1,NA,CSAREGLFYNEQFF
15,NA,TRBJ2-2,TRBV19,NA,CASSDSRVGTGELFF
15,once,TRBJ2-1,TRBV7-2,NA,CASSSRLVVYNEQFF
15,once,TRBJ1-1,TRBV20-1,NA,CSARDPQQGPTEAFF
17,NA,TRBJ2-1,TRBV19,TRBD1,CASSISTGGAGNNEQFF
16,NA,TRBJ1-1,TRBV5-1,TRBD1,CASSSGQGSVNTEAFF
15,NA,TRBJ2-4,TRBV2,NA,CASSDIGVLGDIQYF
12,NA,TRBJ1-2,TRBV7-9,NA,CASSSNRAGYTF
14,NA,TRBJ2-1,TRBV24-1,NA,CATSDSTEYNEQFF
18,NA,TRBJ2-7,TRBV7-2,TRBD2,CASSFPRGGTSAPYEQYF
12,NA,TRBJ2-1,TRBV4-2,NA,CASSQGGTEQFF
15,NA,TRBJ1-6,TRBV19,TRBD1,CASSQMGQYDSPLHF
18,NA,TRBJ2-7,TRBV7-2,TRBD1,CASSLARQGTYFIREQYF
16,NA,TRBJ1-3,TRBV5-1,NA,CASSLELGIAGNTIYF
17,NA,TRBJ2-3,TRBV13,NA,CASSPPESGGAGDTQYF
14,NA,TRBJ2-2,TRBV29-1,NA,CSVVRDTDTGELFF
13,NA,TRBJ1-2,TRBV20-1,NA,CSAPAQGADGYTF
16,NA,TRBJ1-5,TRBV19,TRBD1,CASSPGTGIINQPQHF
15,NA,TRBJ2-5,TRBV28,TRBD2,CASREAGNRQETQYF
16,few,TRBJ2-7,TRBV4-1,NA,CASSQDLALKLGEQYF